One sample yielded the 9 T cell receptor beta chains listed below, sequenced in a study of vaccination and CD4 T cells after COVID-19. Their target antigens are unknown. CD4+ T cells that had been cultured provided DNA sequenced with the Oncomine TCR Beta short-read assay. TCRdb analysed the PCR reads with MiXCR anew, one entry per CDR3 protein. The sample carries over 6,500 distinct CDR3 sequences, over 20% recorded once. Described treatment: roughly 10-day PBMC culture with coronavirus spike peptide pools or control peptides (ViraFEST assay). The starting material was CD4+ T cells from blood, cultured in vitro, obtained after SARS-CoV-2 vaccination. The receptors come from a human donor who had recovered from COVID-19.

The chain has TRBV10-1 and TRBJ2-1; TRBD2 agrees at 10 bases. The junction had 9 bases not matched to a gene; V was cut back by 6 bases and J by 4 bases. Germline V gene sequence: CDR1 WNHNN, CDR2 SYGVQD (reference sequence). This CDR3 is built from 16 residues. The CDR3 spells CASSSSTSGAYNEQFF. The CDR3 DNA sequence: TGCGCCAGCAGCTCATCAACTAGCGGGGCATACAATGAGCAGTTCTTC.

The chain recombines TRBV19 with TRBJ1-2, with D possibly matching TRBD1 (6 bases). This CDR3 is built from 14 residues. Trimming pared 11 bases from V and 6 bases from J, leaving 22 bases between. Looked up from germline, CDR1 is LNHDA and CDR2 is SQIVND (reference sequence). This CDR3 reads CAGKIQGGVDGYTF. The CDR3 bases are TGTGCCGGCAAAATACAGGGAGGAGTGGATGGCTACACCTTC.

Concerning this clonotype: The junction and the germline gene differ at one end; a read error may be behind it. The DNA for the CDR3 is TGTGCCACTAATGTTGGGGGGGGGGGACGCCCGATCTTC. Residues: CATNVGGGGRPIF. The V call is TRBV28, the J call TRBJ2-1, with TRBD2 matching 7 bases. The CDR3 spans 13 residues. Per the germline V gene, CDR1 is MDHEN and CDR2 is SYDVKM.

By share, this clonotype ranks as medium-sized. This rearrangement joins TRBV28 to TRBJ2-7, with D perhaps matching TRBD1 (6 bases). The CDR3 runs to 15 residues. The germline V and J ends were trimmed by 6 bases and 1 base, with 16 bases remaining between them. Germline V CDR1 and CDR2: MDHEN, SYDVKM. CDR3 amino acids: CASRSPGQGSYEQYF. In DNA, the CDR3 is TGTGCCAGCAGGAGCCCGGGACAAGGATCCTACGAGCAGTACTTC.

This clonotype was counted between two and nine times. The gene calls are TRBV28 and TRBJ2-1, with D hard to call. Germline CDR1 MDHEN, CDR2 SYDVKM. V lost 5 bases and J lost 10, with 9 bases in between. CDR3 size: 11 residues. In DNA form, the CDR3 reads TGTGCCAGCAGTCTGAATAGGGAGCAGTTCTTC. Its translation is CASSLNREQFF.

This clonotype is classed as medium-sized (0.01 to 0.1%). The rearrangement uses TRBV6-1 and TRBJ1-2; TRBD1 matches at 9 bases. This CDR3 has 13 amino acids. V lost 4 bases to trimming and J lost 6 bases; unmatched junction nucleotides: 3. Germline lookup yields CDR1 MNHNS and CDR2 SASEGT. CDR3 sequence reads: CASSGQGGNGYTF. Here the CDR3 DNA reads TGTGCCAGCAGTGGACAGGGGGGCAATGGCTACACCTTC.

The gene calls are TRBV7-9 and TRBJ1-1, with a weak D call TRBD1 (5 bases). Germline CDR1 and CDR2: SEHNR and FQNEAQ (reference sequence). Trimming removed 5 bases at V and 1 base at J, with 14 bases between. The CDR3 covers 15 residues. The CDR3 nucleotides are TGTGCCAGCAGCCTCTTTAGGGGACGGAACACTGAAGCTTTCTTT. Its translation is CASSLFRGRNTEAFF.

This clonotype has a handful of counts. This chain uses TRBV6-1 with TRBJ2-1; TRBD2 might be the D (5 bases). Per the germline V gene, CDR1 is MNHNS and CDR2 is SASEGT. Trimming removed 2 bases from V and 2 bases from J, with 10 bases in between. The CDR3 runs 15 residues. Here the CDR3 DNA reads TGTGCCAGCAGTGAATCCGGGGTCACCTACAATGAGCAGTTCTTC. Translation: CASSESGVTYNEQFF.

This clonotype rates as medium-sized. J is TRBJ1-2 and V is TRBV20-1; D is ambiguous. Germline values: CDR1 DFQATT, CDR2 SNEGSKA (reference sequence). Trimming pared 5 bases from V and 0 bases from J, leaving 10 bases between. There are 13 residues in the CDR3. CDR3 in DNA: TGCAGTGCTCCCGACGGGACTAACTATGGCTACACCTTC. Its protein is CSAPDGTNYGYTF.